This passage covers 9 T cell receptor beta chains from one sample sequenced in a study of T cell responses to AZD1222 COVID-19 vaccine. This table comes from immunoSEQ multiplex PCR, and its TCRdb copy is limited to in-frame clones, with some not included. The sample lists about 150,000 clones, 80% to 95% occurring once. Sequenced here: peripheral blood, sampled on day 0 of AZD1222 vaccination. All receptors come from an adult in good health.

Note on this clone: Its ends do not fully match the called genes, so a read error is possible. V usage is TRBV5-1 and J usage is TRBJ2-7; TRBD2 matches at 8 bases. Germline CDR1 reads SGHRS; CDR2 reads YFSETQ. CDR3 length equals 15 residues. CDR3 nucleotides: TGCGCCAGCAGCTTGGGAGTAGCGGGACTCGGGTGGGCGGACTTC. This gives the protein CASSLGVAGLGWADF.

The rearrangement joins TRBV19 to TRBJ2-3; maybe TRBD2 (7 bases). This CDR3 has 16 residues. Between the trimmed V and J ends, which lost 5 bases and 5 bases, there was a span of 20 bases. Germline CDR1 reads LNHDA; CDR2 reads SQIVND (reference sequence). In nucleotides, the CDR3 is TGTGCCAGTAGTTCATGGGGGCCAGCGGGGAAAGATACGCAGTATTTT. Residues: CASSSWGPAGKDTQYF.

The V and J genes are TRBV30 and TRBJ2-2; TRBD1 matches 7 bases. The V gene end was trimmed by 3 bases and the J gene end by 5 bases; junction bases not matched to a gene: 3. The V gene's germline CDR1 is GTSNPN and CDR2 SVGIG (reference sequence). The CDR3 is 13 amino acids. DNA for the CDR3: TGTGCCTGGAGCAGGGGGTTAACCGGGGAGCTGTTTTTT. It yields the protein CAWSRGLTGELFF.

The rearrangement joins TRBV28 to TRBJ1-2; D is unclear. The germline V gene has CDR1 MDHEN and CDR2 SYDVKM. Trimming removed 5 bases from V and 5 bases from J, with 9 bases in between. The CDR3 loop spans 12 amino acids. The CDR3, as DNA: TGTGCCAGCAGTCCCGGGGAGTATGGCTACACCTTC. Translation gives CASSPGEYGYTF.

This clone was detected only once. V is TRBV6-4 and J is TRBJ2-7, with 9 bases aligning to TRBD2. This CDR3 spans 15 amino acids. Germline assignment: CDR1 MRHNA and CDR2 SNTAGT. V dropped 7 bases and J dropped 2; count of bases not matched to a gene: 9. This CDR3 is CASKGGSGSAYEQYF. In DNA, the CDR3 is TGTGCCAGCAAGGGGGGTAGCGGGAGCGCCTACGAGCAGTACTTC.

V and J are TRBV27 and TRBJ2-7; TRBD2 matches 9 bases. CDR3 length equals 14 residues. Germline values: CDR1 MNHEY, CDR2 SMNVEV (reference sequence). J lost 3 bases, V lost 4 bases, and 4 bases had no gene match. CDR3 in DNA: TGTGCCAGCAGTTCATCGACTAGCGGCTACGAGCAGTACTTC. Protein sequence: CASSSSTSGYEQYF.

The chain has TRBV10-2 and TRBJ2-1; D perhaps matches TRBD1 (5 bases). There are 13 residues in the CDR3. Germline assignment: CDR1 WSHSY and CDR2 SAAADI. V lost 6 bases to trimming and J lost 5 bases, with 11 bases between them. The DNA of the CDR3 is TGCGCCAGCAGGACAGTTGGGGACAATGAGCAGTTCTTC. Translated: CASRTVGDNEQFF.

The J gene is TRBJ1-1, the V gene TRBV6-6; D call uncertain. This CDR3 has 12 amino acids. V was pared by 8 bases and J by 5 bases, with 12 bases between. CDR1 MNHNY and CDR2 SVGAGI come from the germline V gene (reference sequence). CDR3 region: CASAIMGTEAFF. DNA of the CDR3: TGTGCCAGCGCTATCATGGGGACTGAAGCTTTCTTT.

The chain recombines TRBV6-1 with TRBJ1-5; D unresolved. The CDR3 sequence is 13 residues long. Germline CDR1 reads MNHNS; CDR2 reads SASEGT. V lost 3 bases and J lost 6, with 9 bases in between. As DNA, the CDR3 is TGTGCCAGCAGTGATCAGTGGTCTCAGCCCCAGCATTTT. It translates to CASSDQWSQPQHF.